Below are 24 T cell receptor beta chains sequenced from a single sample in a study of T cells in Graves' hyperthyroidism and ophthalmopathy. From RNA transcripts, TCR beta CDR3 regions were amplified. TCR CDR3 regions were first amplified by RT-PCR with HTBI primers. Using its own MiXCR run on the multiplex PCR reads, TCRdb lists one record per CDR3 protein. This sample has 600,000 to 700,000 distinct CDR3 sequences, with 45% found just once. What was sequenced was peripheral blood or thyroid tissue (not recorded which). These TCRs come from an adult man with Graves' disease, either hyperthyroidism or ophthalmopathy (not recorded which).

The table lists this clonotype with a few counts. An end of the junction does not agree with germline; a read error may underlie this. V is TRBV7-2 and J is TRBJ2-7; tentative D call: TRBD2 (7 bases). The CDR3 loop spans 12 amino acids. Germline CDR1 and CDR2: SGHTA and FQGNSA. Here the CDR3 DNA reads TGTGCCAGCAGTTTAGGGGGGGCGCGAACTTCCTTC. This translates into CASSLGGARTSF.

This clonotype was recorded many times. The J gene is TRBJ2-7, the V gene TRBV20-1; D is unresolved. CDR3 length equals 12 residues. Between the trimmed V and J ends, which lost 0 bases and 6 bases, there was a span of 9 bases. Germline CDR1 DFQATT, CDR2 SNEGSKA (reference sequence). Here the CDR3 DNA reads TGCAGTGCTAGAGACCCCCAAAGCGAGCAGTACTTC. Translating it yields CSARDPQSEQYF.

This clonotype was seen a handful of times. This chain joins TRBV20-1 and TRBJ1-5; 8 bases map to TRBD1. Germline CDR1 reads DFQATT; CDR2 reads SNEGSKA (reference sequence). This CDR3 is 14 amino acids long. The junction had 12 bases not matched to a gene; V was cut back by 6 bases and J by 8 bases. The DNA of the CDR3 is TGCAGTGCCTGGACAGGGAGGGAAGAAGAGCCCCAGCATTTT. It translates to CSAWTGREEEPQHF.

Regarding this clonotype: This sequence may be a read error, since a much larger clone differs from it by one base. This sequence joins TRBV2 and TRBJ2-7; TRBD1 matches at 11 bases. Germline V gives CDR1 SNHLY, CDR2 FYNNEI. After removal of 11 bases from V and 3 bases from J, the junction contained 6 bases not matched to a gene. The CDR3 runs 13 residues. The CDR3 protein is CAGRDRGDYEQYF. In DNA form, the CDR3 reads TGTGCCGGCCGGGACAGGGGGGACTACGAGCAGTACTTC.

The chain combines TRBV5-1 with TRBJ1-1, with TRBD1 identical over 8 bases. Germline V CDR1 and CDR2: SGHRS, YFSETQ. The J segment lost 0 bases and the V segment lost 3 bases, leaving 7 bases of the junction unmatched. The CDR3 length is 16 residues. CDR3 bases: TGCGCCAGCAGCTCCGGGACAGGAAACATGAACACTGAAGCTTTCTTT. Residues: CASSSGTGNMNTEAFF. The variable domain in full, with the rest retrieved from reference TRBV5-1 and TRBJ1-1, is KAGVTQTPRYLIKTRGQQVTLSCSPISGHRSVSWYQQTPGQGLQFLFEYFSETQRNKGNFPGRFSGRQFSNSRSEMNVSTLELGDSALYLCASSSGTGNMNTEAFFGQGTRLTVV.

In DNA form, the CDR3 reads TGTGCCAGCAGCTTGGGCGGGGCCCGCGGGGCCCAGTACTTC. It codes for CASSLGGARGAQYF. V usage is TRBV7-2 and J usage is TRBJ2-5, with D tentatively TRBD2 (6 bases). Germline V gives CDR1 SGHTA, CDR2 FQGNSA. Trimming cost V 3 bases and J 9 bases, with 17 bases left between them. The CDR3 totals 14 residues.

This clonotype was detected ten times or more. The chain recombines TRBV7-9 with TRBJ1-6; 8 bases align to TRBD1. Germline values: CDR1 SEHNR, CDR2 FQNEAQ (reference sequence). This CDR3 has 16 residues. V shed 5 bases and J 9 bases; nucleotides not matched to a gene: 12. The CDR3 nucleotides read TGTGCCAGCAGCCCGGCGGGGGACAGGCGACTTTCACCCCTCCACTTT. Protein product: CASSPAGDRRLSPLHF.

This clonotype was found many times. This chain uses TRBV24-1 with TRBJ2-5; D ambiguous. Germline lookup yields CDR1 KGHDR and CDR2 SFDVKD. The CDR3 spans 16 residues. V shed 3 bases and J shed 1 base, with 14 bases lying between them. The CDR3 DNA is TGTGCCACCAGTGATCGATGGGCGGCTAGCCAAGAGACCCAGTACTTC. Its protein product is CATSDRWAASQETQYF.

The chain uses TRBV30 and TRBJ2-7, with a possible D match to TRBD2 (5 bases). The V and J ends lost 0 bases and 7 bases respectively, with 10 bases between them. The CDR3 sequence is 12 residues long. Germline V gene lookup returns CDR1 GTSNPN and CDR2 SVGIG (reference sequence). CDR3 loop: CAWSVGGFEQYF. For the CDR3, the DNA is TGTGCCTGGAGTGTTGGAGGTTTTGAGCAGTACTTC.

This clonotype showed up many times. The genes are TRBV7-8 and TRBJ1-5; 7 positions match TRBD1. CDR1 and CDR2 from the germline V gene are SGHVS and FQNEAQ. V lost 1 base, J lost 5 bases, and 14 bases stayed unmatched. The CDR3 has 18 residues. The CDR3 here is CASSLVSLSTGTDQPQHF. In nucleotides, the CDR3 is TGTGCCAGCAGCTTAGTGTCCCTCTCGACAGGGACAGATCAGCCCCAGCATTTT.

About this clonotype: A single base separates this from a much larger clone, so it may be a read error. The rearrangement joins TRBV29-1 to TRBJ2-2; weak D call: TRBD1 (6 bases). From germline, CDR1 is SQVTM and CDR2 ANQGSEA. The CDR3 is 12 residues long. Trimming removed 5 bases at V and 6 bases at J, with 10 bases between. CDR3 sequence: CSVNRDAGELFF. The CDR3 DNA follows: TGCAGCGTTAACAGGGACGCCGGGGAGCTGTTTTTT.

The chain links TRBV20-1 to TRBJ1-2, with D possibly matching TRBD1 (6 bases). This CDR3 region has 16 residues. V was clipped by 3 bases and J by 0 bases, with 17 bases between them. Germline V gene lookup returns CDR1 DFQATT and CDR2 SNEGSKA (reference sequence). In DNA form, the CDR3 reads TGCAGTGCTAGGCTGGGCCCCTGGACAGCTAACTATGGCTACACCTTC. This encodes CSARLGPWTANYGYTF.

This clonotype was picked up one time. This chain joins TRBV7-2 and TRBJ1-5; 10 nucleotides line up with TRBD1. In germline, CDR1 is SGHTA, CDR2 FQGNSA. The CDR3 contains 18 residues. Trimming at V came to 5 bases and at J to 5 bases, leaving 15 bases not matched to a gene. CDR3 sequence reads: CASSPTLGTGERDQPQHF. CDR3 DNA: TGTGCCAGCAGCCCAACGCTAGGGACAGGGGAGAGGGATCAGCCCCAGCATTTT.

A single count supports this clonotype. The CDR3 loop is CSASQPGQGSGETQYF. CDR3 nucleotides: TGCAGTGCTAGCCAGCCTGGACAGGGGTCGGGAGAGACCCAGTACTTC. This chain uses TRBV20-1 with TRBJ2-5, with 9 bases fitting TRBD1. Unmatched junction bases numbered 12, after V lost 3 bases and J lost 4 bases. The CDR3 runs 16 residues. The germline CDR1 and CDR2 sequences are DFQATT and SNEGSKA (reference sequence).

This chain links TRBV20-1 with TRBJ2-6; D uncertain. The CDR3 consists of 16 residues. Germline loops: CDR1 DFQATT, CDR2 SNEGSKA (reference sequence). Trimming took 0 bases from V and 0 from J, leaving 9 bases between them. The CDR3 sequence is CSARDNWSSGANVLTF. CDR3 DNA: TGCAGTGCTAGAGATAATTGGAGCTCTGGGGCCAACGTCCTGACTTTC.

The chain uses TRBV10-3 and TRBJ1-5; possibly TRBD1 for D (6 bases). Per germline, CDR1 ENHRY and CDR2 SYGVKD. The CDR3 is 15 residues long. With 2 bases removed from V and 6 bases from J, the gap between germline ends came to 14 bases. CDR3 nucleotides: TGTGCCATCAGTGAGCTGGGCAGGGGCGGTCAGCCCCAGCATTTT. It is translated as CAISELGRGGQPQHF.

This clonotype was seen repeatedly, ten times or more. CDR3 amino acids: CASSPHRSSGNTIYF. DNA of the CDR3: TGTGCCAGCAGTCCTCACAGGAGCTCTGGAAACACCATATATTTT. The chain uses TRBV7-9 and TRBJ1-3; possibly TRBD1 for D (5 bases). This CDR3 comprises 15 residues. The germline V and J ends were trimmed by 6 bases and 0 bases, with 12 bases remaining between them. Germline CDR1 and CDR2: SEHNR and FQNEAQ (reference sequence).

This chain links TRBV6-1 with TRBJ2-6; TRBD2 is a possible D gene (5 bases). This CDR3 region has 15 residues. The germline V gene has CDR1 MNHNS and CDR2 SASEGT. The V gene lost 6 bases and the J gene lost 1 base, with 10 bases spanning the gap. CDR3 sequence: CASRTPGSGANVLTF. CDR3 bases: TGTGCCAGCAGAACCCCGGGATCTGGGGCCAACGTCCTGACTTTC.

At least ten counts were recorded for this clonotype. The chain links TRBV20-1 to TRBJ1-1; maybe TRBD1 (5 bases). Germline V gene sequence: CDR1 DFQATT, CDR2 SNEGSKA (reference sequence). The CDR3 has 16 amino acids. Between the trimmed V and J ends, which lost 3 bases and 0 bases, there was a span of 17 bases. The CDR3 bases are TGCAGTGCTAGCCTCGACAGAGTGCTGTTGAACACTGAAGCTTTCTTT. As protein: CSASLDRVLLNTEAFF.

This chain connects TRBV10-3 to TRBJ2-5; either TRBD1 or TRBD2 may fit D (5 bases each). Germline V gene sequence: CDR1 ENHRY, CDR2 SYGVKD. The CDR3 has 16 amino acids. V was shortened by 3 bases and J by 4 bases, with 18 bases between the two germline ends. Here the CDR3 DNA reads TGTGCCATCAGTGATGACGCGAGGGTCCAGGGAGAGACCCAGTACTTC. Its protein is CAISDDARVQGETQYF.

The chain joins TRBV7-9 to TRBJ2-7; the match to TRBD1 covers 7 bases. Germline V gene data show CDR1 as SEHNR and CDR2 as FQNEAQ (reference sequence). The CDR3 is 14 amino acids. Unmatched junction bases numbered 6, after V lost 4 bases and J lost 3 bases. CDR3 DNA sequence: TGTGCCAGCAGCTCGACGGACAGGATCTACGAGCAGTACTTC. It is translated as CASSSTDRIYEQYF.

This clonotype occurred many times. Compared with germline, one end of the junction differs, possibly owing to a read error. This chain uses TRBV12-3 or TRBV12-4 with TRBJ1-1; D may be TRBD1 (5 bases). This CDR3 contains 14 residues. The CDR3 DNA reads TGTGCCAGCAGCTTAGGGGCGGGGAACACTGAAGCTTTCTTT. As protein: CASSLGAGNTEAFF.

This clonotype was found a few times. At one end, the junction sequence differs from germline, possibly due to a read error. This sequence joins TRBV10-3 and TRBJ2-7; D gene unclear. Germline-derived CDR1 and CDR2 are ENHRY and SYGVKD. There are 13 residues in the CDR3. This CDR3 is CASSEQRTYEQYF. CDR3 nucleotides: TGTGCCAGCAGTGAACAGAGAACTTACGAGCAGTACTTC.

The CDR3 bases are TGCAGTGCTAGAGCGGCGGACATTACCTACGAGCAGTACTTC. Protein product: CSARAADITYEQYF. The genes are TRBV20-1 and TRBJ2-7, with D perhaps TRBD1 (5 bases). The CDR3 length is 14 residues. Trimming took off 1 base at V and 2 bases at J, with 12 bases between the two ends. Germline loops: CDR1 DFQATT, CDR2 SNEGSKA (reference sequence).